This T cell receptor (beta chain) was recovered during a study of OX40 agonist ivuxolimab in advanced cancers. Looking at the study overall: At doses from 0.01 to 10 mg/kg, patients were given intravenous ivuxolimab every 2 weeks. Dose-escalation subjects each had hepatocellular carcinoma, melanoma, renal cell or head and neck cancer.

Sequenced by immunoSEQ multiplex PCR; TCRdb stores in-frame clones only, minus some. The data show roughly 100,000 clones, with about 90% seen just once and 6% to 7.5% held by the top ten. The germline gives CDR1 SGHAT, CDR2 FQNNGV. The CDR3 has 12 residues. This TCR derives from an adult with an advanced solid tumor such as melanoma, head and neck, liver or kidney cancer. The sequenced sample was CD4+ or CD8+ T cells sorted from blood, obtained in a trial of the OX40 agonist ivuxolimab. The chain couples TRBV11-2 to TRBJ2-5, with a tentative D call TRBD1 (6 bases). The end of the DNA is better explained by TRBJ2-7, so the J call may be wrong. CDR3 protein: CASSLTGYEQYF. CDR3 in DNA: TGTGCCAGCAGCTTGACAGGCTACGAGCAGTACTTC.